This T cell receptor (beta chain) was captured by sequencing in a study of Ad26.COV2.S vaccination and SARS-CoV-2 variants. Background on the study: Donor got 5x10^10 or 1x10^11 viral particles of Ad26.COV2.S.

V was pared by 2 bases and J by 2 bases, with 7 bases between. There are 13 residues in the CDR3. Germline CDR1 SGHRS, CDR2 YFSETQ. TCRdb's copy holds only in-frame clones and misses some; the assay was immunoSEQ multiplex PCR. The data show about 680,000 clones, 89% seen once. Note on this clone: Antigen specificity is unknown.

The treatment: around 19 received Ad26.COV2.S at low or high dose, single or two shots; about 5 received placebo; per-sample allocation not given. Specimen acquisition occurred on day 63 following the initial vaccine or placebo injection. The donor was a Boston adult aged 18-55 years. Study outcomes and limitations: Vaccinees showed greater spike-specific TCR breadth than placebo recipients. Placebo and vaccine recipients had non-spike TCR breadth that was similar.

The sequenced sample was peripheral blood, obtained in a trial of Ad26.COV2.S vaccine versus placebo. The TCR comes from a person between 18 and 65 years old who received the Ad26.COV2.S COVID-19 vaccine or a placebo. The V and J genes are TRBV5-1 and TRBJ2-5, with D hard to call. CDR3 protein: CASSFAAQETQYF. For the CDR3, the DNA is TGCGCCAGCAGCTTTGCAGCACAAGAGACCCAGTACTTC.